Following are 17 T cell receptor beta chains from one sample sequenced in a study of blood T cells in healthy people across ages (dated by TCRdb to between 2014 and 2017). Libraries were prepared through 5' RACE. Sequencing took place on an Illumina HiSeq 2500. The second PCR ran for roughly 7 to 12 cycles and used a J-beta primer mix along with a sample-barcoded 5' primer. TCRdb reprocessed the public reads (quality trimming at Q25 with fastp, clone calling with MiXCR) and kept in-frame beta chains. Under each unique CDR3 protein, matching rows form one entry showing the most common genes and DNA. Recorded for this sample are 1.5 million or so distinct CDR3 sequences; around 39% of them occurred a single time. The top ten clones comprise roughly 7.9% of the sample. The sequencing input was blood. Receptor source: a woman aged 18-30 years in good health.

This clonotype was recorded a few times. This chain links TRBV12-3 or TRBV12-4 with TRBJ1-2, with a tentative D call TRBD1 (5 bases). This CDR3 spans 12 amino acids. Trimming shortened V by 5 bases and J by 7 bases, and 11 bases separated the two germline ends. The CDR3, as DNA: TGTGCCAGCAGTAAGGAGGGGTCTGGCTACACCTTC. This gives the protein CASSKEGSGYTF.

The V and J genes are TRBV12-3 or TRBV12-4 and TRBJ2-1; D may be TRBD2 (5 bases). The CDR3 covers 13 residues. Trimming took 5 bases from V and 4 from J, leaving 9 bases between them. Written as DNA, the CDR3 is TGTGCCAGCAGTGGACTGCAATACAATGAGCAGTTCTTC. Translated, it gives CASSGLQYNEQFF.

The V gene is TRBV6-1, the J gene TRBJ1-1, with TRBD1 matching over 11 bases. The CDR3 has 17 amino acids. The V gene end was trimmed by 6 bases and the J gene end by 0 bases; junction bases not matched to a gene: 9. Germline values: CDR1 MNHNS, CDR2 SASEGT. In nucleotides, the CDR3 is TGTGCCAGCAGACTAACCGGGACAGGGGGGGTGAACACTGAAGCTTTCTTT. It codes for CASRLTGTGGVNTEAFF.

Of note for this clonotype: Compared with germline, one end of the junction differs, possibly owing to a read error. V is TRBV4-1 and J is TRBJ2-1; 8 bases agree with TRBD2. This CDR3 contains 13 residues. The germline V gene encodes CDR1 MGHRA and CDR2 YSYEKL. CDR3 nucleotides: TGCGCCAGCGGCCAAGGATGGACTAGCAAGCAGTTCTTC. It is translated as CASGQGWTSKQFF.

The chain has TRBV21-1 and TRBJ1-1. TRBV21-1 is designated a pseudogene. The CDR3 spans 13 residues. CDR3 sequence reads: CASRRARNTEAFF. CDR3 nucleotide sequence: TGTGCCAGCCGTCGGGCCCGGAACACTGAAGCTTTCTTT.

The rearrangement uses TRBV7-2 and TRBJ2-7; D is possibly TRBD2 (6 bases). There are 15 residues in the CDR3. The V and J ends lost 2 bases and 2 bases respectively, with 13 bases between them. CDR1 is SGHTA, CDR2 FQGNSA, per germline. The CDR3 bases are TGTGCCAGCAGCTTACACCTAGCGCCCACCTACGAGCAGTACTTC. It yields the protein CASSLHLAPTYEQYF.

The rearrangement uses TRBV20-1 and TRBJ2-1; 14 nucleotides align to TRBD2. TRBJ2-7 explains the end of the DNA better; the J call may be wrong. This CDR3 is built from 14 residues. CDR1 DFQATT and CDR2 SNEGSKA come from the germline V gene (reference sequence). CDR3 coding DNA: TGCAGTGCGCTGGGACTAGCGGGAGCCAATGAGCAGTACTTC. Amino acids: CSALGLAGANEQYF.

The chain joins TRBV9 to TRBJ2-4; D call uncertain. The better agreement between TRBJ2-7 and the DNA end casts doubt on the J call. CDR1 is SGDLS and CDR2 is YYNGEE in the germline V gene. The CDR3 spans 13 residues. In DNA form, the CDR3 reads TGTGCCAGCAGCGTAGGGTGGGGATCCGAGCAGTACTTC. Translating it yields CASSVGWGSEQYF.

This clonotype was seen a handful of times. This sequence joins TRBV6-1 and TRBJ1-4; D ambiguous. Germline loops: CDR1 MNHNS, CDR2 SASEGT. CDR3 length: 13 amino acids. V dropped 8 bases and J dropped 4 bases, with 11 bases sitting between them. The CDR3 protein is CASRGQINEKLFF. As DNA, the CDR3 is TGTGCCAGCCGAGGGCAAATTAATGAAAAACTGTTTTTT.

The chain couples TRBV6-5 to TRBJ1-5; D gene unclear. V was shortened by 3 bases and J by 7 bases, with 13 bases between the two germline ends. Per germline, CDR1 MNHEY and CDR2 SVGAGI. This CDR3 has 14 amino acids. The CDR3 sequence is CASSYGSGGQPQHF. The CDR3 bases are TGTGCCAGCAGTTATGGGTCTGGCGGGCAGCCCCAGCATTTT.

This clonotype was detected only a few times. The chain employs TRBV2 and TRBJ2-7; a weak D match, TRBD2 (5 bases). The germline V gene encodes CDR1 SNHLY and CDR2 FYNNEI. V dropped 3 bases and J dropped 1 base, with 10 bases sitting between them. The CDR3 runs 14 residues. CDR3 in DNA: TGTGCCAGCAGTGACGGACTCGAGTCCTACGAGCAGTACTTC. Translation gives CASSDGLESYEQYF. Full variable domain (missing parts from reference TRBV2 and TRBJ2-7): EPEVTQTPSHQVTQMGQEVILRCVPISNHLYFYWYRQILGQKVEFLVSFYNNEISEKSEIFDDQFSVERPDGSNFTLKIRSTKLEDSAMYFCASSDGLESYEQYFGPGTRLTVT.

The chain uses TRBV20-1 and TRBJ2-2; TRBD2 might be the D (6 bases). The CDR3 extends over 17 amino acids. In germline, CDR1 is DFQATT, CDR2 SNEGSKA (reference sequence). Trimming removed 7 bases from V and 7 bases from J, with 28 bases in between. CDR3 in amino acids: CSVPHGRGWRDGGELFF. CDR3 DNA sequence: TGCAGTGTCCCCCACGGAAGGGGATGGCGGGACGGCGGGGAGCTGTTTTTT.

This chain joins TRBV6-2 or TRBV6-3 and TRBJ1-1; D call uncertain. The germline V gene encodes CDR1 MNHEY and CDR2 SVGEGT. V lost 1 base and J 8 bases, leaving 11 bases between the germline ends. This CDR3 spans 13 amino acids. Written as DNA, the CDR3 is TGTGCCAGCAGTTACTGGGGAAAGGAGGAAGCTTTCTTT. Residues: CASSYWGKEEAFF.

A few counts support this clonotype. The CDR3 protein is CASSLVQPQSVEQYF. CDR3 nucleotides: TGTGCCAGCAGCTTAGTACAGCCCCAGTCGGTCGAGCAGTACTTC. The chain has TRBV7-9 and TRBJ2-7; D not resolved. Germline CDR1 is SEHNR and CDR2 is FQNEAQ (reference sequence). The CDR3 totals 15 residues. V was cut by 1 base and J by 6 bases, with 16 bases left in between. The full variable domain, its missing parts supplied by reference TRBV7-9 and TRBJ2-7, is DTGVSQNPRHKITKRGQNVTFRCDPISEHNRLYWYRQTLGQGPEFLTYFQNEAQLEKSRLLSDRFSAERPKGSFSTLEIQRTEQGDSAMYLCASSLVQPQSVEQYFGPGTRLTVT.

This clonotype was observed many times. The genes are TRBV5-1 and TRBJ2-7; 10 nucleotides agree with TRBD2. The CDR3 consists of 16 residues. Germline V lookup: CDR1 SGHRS, CDR2 YFSETQ. Trimming at V came to 6 bases and at J to 3 bases, leaving 12 bases not matched to a gene. The CDR3 loop is CASTPGGSSGGYEQYF. CDR3 bases: TGCGCCAGCACTCCCGGTGGGTCTAGCGGGGGCTACGAGCAGTACTTC. Using reference TRBV5-1 and TRBJ2-7 for the parts outside the CDR3, the full variable domain is KAGVTQTPRYLIKTRGQQVTLSCSPISGHRSVSWYQQTPGQGLQFLFEYFSETQRNKGNFPGRFSGRQFSNSRSEMNVSTLELGDSALYLCASTPGGSSGGYEQYFGPGTRLTVT.

This clonotype was observed a few times. The chain links TRBV3-1 to TRBJ2-7; 9 bases match TRBD2. The CDR3 length is 17 residues. Losses at the gene ends were 2 bases for V and 5 bases for J; bases not matched to a gene: 13. CDR1 and CDR2 from the germline V gene are LGHDT and YNNKEL (reference sequence). CDR3: CASSQLGGRAAPDEQYF. CDR3 sequence (DNA): TGTGCCAGCAGCCAATTAGGCGGGAGGGCCGCCCCGGACGAGCAGTACTTC.

This clonotype occurred a few times. The rearrangement uses TRBV6-1 and TRBJ2-7; D ambiguous. The CDR3 has 11 amino acids. V lost 3 bases, J lost 7 bases, and 7 bases lay in between. Germline lookup yields CDR1 MNHNS and CDR2 SASEGT. The CDR3: CASSDFQEQYF. Here the CDR3 DNA reads TGTGCCAGCAGTGACTTTCAGGAGCAGTACTTC.